The 20 T cell receptor beta chains reported below all come from one sample, sequenced in a study of control samples from healthy donors and cancer patients. Sequencing used immunoSEQ multiplex PCR; TCRdb keeps in-frame clones, though not all of them. Of about 63,000 clones in the sample, 75% to 85% were seen once. The material sequenced was blood. Receptor source: a man in his forties in good health.

This clone was seen just once. This chain uses TRBV5-1 with TRBJ2-7, with 14 bases fitting TRBD2. From germline, CDR1 is SGHRS and CDR2 YFSETQ. Trimming cost V 4 bases and J 3 bases; bases outside gene matches: 15. The CDR3 loop spans 19 amino acids. The DNA of the CDR3 is TGCGCCAGCAGCCGAAGACTAGCGGGGGGGCCTGGGAAGAGCTACGAGCAGTACTTC. This codes for CASSRRLAGGPGKSYEQYF.

This sequence joins TRBV5-1 and TRBJ1-1, with no clear D. The V and J ends lost 7 bases and 7 bases respectively, with 11 bases between them. Germline V gene sequence: CDR1 SGHRS, CDR2 YFSETQ. The CDR3 totals 11 residues. The DNA for the CDR3 is TGCGCCAGCTCGTCGGCAGTTGAAGCTTTCTTT. Protein product: CASSSAVEAFF.

This clone was seen a single time. The chain has TRBV9 and TRBJ2-3; D unresolved. Germline CDR1 reads SGDLS; CDR2 reads YYNGEE. CDR3 size: 12 residues. The V and J ends lost 0 bases and 7 bases respectively, with 6 bases between them. CDR3 in amino acids: CASSVEEYTQYF. The CDR3 nucleotides are TGTGCCAGCAGCGTAGAGGAGTATACGCAGTATTTT.

The rearrangement links TRBV7-8 to TRBJ2-1; 9 nucleotides align to TRBD2. CDR3 size: 15 residues. Germline V gene data show CDR1 as SGHVS and CDR2 as FQNEAQ. V lost 5 bases, J lost 4 bases, and 6 bases stayed unmatched. CDR3 residues: CASSGSGGTYNEQFF. As DNA, the CDR3 is TGTGCCAGCAGCGGCAGCGGGGGGACTTACAATGAGCAGTTCTTC.

The chain combines TRBV11-3 with TRBJ2-3; D is perhaps TRBD2 (6 bases). V shed 2 bases and J shed 4 bases, with 16 bases lying between them. The CDR3 loop spans 16 amino acids. CDR1 and CDR2 from the germline V gene are SGHNT and YENEEA. The CDR3 reads CASSLSLAGRSDTQYF. The DNA for the CDR3 is TGTGCCAGCAGCTTAAGCTTGGCGGGAAGGTCAGATACGCAGTATTTT.

The V gene is TRBV6-5, the J gene TRBJ2-7, with 8 bases matching TRBD1. V lost 11 bases and J lost 4; bases outside the gene matches: 10. CDR1 and CDR2 (germline): MNHEY, SVGAGI. The CDR3 consists of 13 residues. As DNA, the CDR3 is TGTGCCGGCCCCGGGACAGGTAGTTACGAGCAGTACTTC. Protein sequence: CAGPGTGSYEQYF.

The V call is TRBV29-1, the J call TRBJ1-3; D is perhaps TRBD1 (6 bases). Between the trimmed V and J ends, which lost 5 bases and 0 bases, there was a span of 11 bases. The CDR3 length is 14 residues. Per germline, CDR1 SQVTM and CDR2 ANQGSEA. CDR3 nucleotide sequence: TGCAGCGTTCAGACGACAGGCTCTGGAAACACCATATATTTT. Its translation is CSVQTTGSGNTIYF.

This rearrangement joins TRBV28 to TRBJ2-1; TRBD1 might be the D (6 bases). Germline V gene sequence: CDR1 MDHEN, CDR2 SYDVKM. V was trimmed by 3 bases and J by 7 bases, leaving 16 bases between them. The CDR3 is 15 amino acids. In nucleotides, the CDR3 is TGTGCCAGCAGTTTTTACAGGGACAACCTTAATGAGCAGTTCTTC. Its protein product is CASSFYRDNLNEQFF.

The rearrangement links TRBV20-1 to TRBJ2-3, with 10 bases matching TRBD2. The V segment lost 3 bases and the J segment 4 bases; nucleotides outside the gene matches: 4. The CDR3 consists of 14 residues. CDR1 and CDR2 (germline): DFQATT, SNEGSKA (reference sequence). CDR3 in DNA: TGCAGTGCTAGTAGCGGGAGGTTTCCAGATACGCAGTATTTT. Translation: CSASSGRFPDTQYF.

The rearrangement joins TRBV11-1 to TRBJ2-3; TRBD2 might be the D (6 bases). CDR1 is SGHAT and CDR2 is FQDESV in the germline V gene (reference sequence). The CDR3 covers 16 residues. Deletions cut 2 bases from V and 3 bases from J, with 15 bases between. The CDR3 coding sequence is TGTGCCAGCAGCTTACGGGTCGGGGGAACGACAGATACGCAGTATTTT. Protein product: CASSLRVGGTTDTQYF.

Notes on this clone: Different DNA sequences within this sample yield the same CDR3. This rearrangement joins TRBV28 to TRBJ2-5; tentative D call: TRBD1 (6 bases). Trimming removed 3 bases at V and 5 bases at J, with 16 bases between. Germline V gene data show CDR1 as MDHEN and CDR2 as SYDVKM. The CDR3 is made up of 15 amino acids. In nucleotides, the CDR3 is TGTGCCAGCAGTTTCTCAGGGCAGGGGTTGGAGACCCAGTACTTC. Its protein is CASSFSGQGLETQYF.

This chain joins TRBV12-3 or TRBV12-4 and TRBJ2-3; TRBD2 matches 7 bases. The length of the CDR3 is 13 residues. V gave up 3 bases and J gave up 6 bases; unmatched junction bases: 3. CDR3 in amino acids: CASSLGSGDTQYF. CDR3 DNA sequence: TGTGCCAGCAGTTTGGGTAGCGGGGATACGCAGTATTTT.

This chain connects TRBV4-3 to TRBJ2-7; perhaps TRBD1 as D (6 bases). Germline CDR1 and CDR2: LGHNA and YSLEER. Deletions cut 2 bases from V and 1 base from J, with 12 bases between. CDR3 length equals 15 residues. The CDR3 spells CASSQSHGTSYEQYF. DNA for the CDR3: TGCGCCAGCAGCCAAAGCCATGGGACATCCTACGAGCAGTACTTC.

The J gene is TRBJ1-6, the V gene TRBV4-3; D not certain. The CDR3 is 15 residues long. Germline CDR1 LGHNA, CDR2 YSLEER. Trimming took off 6 bases at V and 5 bases at J, with 14 bases between the two ends. DNA for the CDR3: TGCGCCAGCAGGGAGGGCCCGCATGATAATTCACCCCTCCACTTT. Protein: CASREGPHDNSPLHF.

This clone occurred a few times. This sequence joins TRBV5-1 and TRBJ2-5, with D maybe TRBD1 (7 bases). V shed 2 bases and J shed 4 bases, with 12 bases lying between them. There are 14 residues in the CDR3. Germline V gene lookup returns CDR1 SGHRS and CDR2 YFSETQ. The CDR3 nucleotides are TGCGCCAGCAGCTTTTACAGGGGAGGAGAGACCCAGTACTTC. As protein: CASSFYRGGETQYF.

The chain employs TRBV30 and TRBJ1-6, with D unclear. The CDR3 spans 15 residues. Trimming stripped 7 bases from V and 0 bases from J, with 13 bases between. Germline CDR1 reads GTSNPN; CDR2 reads SVGIG (reference sequence). CDR3 residues: CASPDGSSYNSPLHF. CDR3 bases: TGTGCCTCCCCCGACGGCAGCTCCTATAATTCACCCCTCCACTTT.

The chain recombines TRBV3-1 (or the pseudogene TRBV3-2) with TRBJ1-5; D perhaps matches TRBD1 (5 bases). Trimming shortened V by 0 bases and J by 5 bases, and 14 bases separated the two germline ends. Germline V gene data show CDR1 as LGHDT and CDR2 as YNNKEL (reference sequence). The CDR3 runs to 16 residues. CDR3 region: CASSQDWWEGYQPQHF. The CDR3 nucleotides read TGTGCCAGCAGCCAAGATTGGTGGGAGGGGTATCAGCCCCAGCATTTT.

A remark on this clone: Other nucleotide sequences from this sample produce the same CDR3. This chain links TRBV15 with TRBJ1-3; D is possibly TRBD1 (5 bases). CDR3 size: 14 residues. Germline lookup yields CDR1 LNHNV and CDR2 YYDKDF (reference sequence). The germline V and J ends were trimmed by 3 bases and 4 bases, with 10 bases remaining between them. In DNA form, the CDR3 reads TGTGCCACCAGCAGGACAGTTTCAGGAAACACCATATATTTT. It specifies CATSRTVSGNTIYF.

This chain connects TRBV19 to TRBJ2-2; unclear D gene. The germline gives CDR1 LNHDA, CDR2 SQIVND (reference sequence). Trimming took 9 bases from V and 10 from J, leaving 21 bases between them. This CDR3 has 14 amino acids. In DNA form, the CDR3 reads TGTGCCAGCTGGACGTCAATCGGACCGGAGGAGCTGTTTTTT. It yields the protein CASWTSIGPEELFF.

The CDR3, as DNA: TGTGCCAGCAGTCCCTCTACTGAGCAGTTCTTC. Its protein product is CASSPSTEQFF. The rearrangement links TRBV28 to TRBJ2-1; no reliable D call. The CDR3 length is 11 residues. The germline V and J ends were trimmed by 5 bases and 9 bases, with 8 bases remaining between them. Germline-derived CDR1 and CDR2 are MDHEN and SYDVKM.